Listed below are T cell receptor beta chains from one sample, sequenced in a study of blood T cell repertoires in COVID-19. The table came from immunoSEQ multiplex PCR; TCRdb's copy has only in-frame clones and leaves some out. The data show around 300,000 clones, with around 85% seen just once and about 2.2% held by the top ten. Material: peripheral blood. The receptor source for this set is a woman aged 25 to 39 who had recovered from COVID-19. CDR3s include the opening cysteine and the closing phenylalanine or tryptophan. A D gene is named only where the DNA matches it firmly. A clone size is listed for some rows: how often the clone was seen (once, few, many), or a class if it is expanded.

V gene,J gene,clone size,D gene,CDR3 protein,CDR3 DNA
TRBV6-5,TRBJ2-3,once,.,CASSYLQGSDTQYF,TGTGCCAGCAGTTACTTACAGGGCTCAGATACGCAGTATTTT
TRBV7-8,TRBJ1-3,.,.,CASTMMRLGGNTIYF,TGTGCCAGCACCATGATGCGGCTAGGTGGAAACACCATATATTTT
TRBV7-7,TRBJ1-2,.,.,CASSLLLYGYTF,TGTGCTAGCAGCCTACTTTTATATGGCTACACCTTC
TRBV7-2,TRBJ1-1,.,.,CASSVQPNTEAFF,TGTGCCAGCAGCGTACAGCCGAACACTGAAGCTTTCTTT
TRBV28,TRBJ1-2,few,TRBD1,CASSFLAYDREFTNYGYTF,TGTGCCAGCAGTTTTTTGGCTTATGACAGGGAATTTACTAACTATGGCTACACCTTC
TRBV30,TRBJ1-1,.,.,CAWASTGFPEAFF,TGTGCCTGGGCTTCCACAGGGTTCCCTGAAGCTTTCTTT
TRBV9,TRBJ2-3,.,.,CASSVVAGASTDTQYF,TGTGCCAGCAGCGTAGTCGCGGGGGCTAGCACAGATACGCAGTATTTT
TRBV6-6,TRBJ1-1,few,.,CASSYSDMNTEAFF,TGTGCCAGCAGTTACTCGGACATGAACACTGAAGCTTTCTTT
TRBV27,TRBJ1-2,.,.,CASSLAVHRQLYGYTF,TGTGCCAGCAGTTTGGCCGTACATAGACAGCTCTATGGCTACACCTTC
TRBV7-9,TRBJ2-3,.,TRBD2,CASSLVELAGADTQYF,TGTGCCAGCAGCTTAGTGGAACTAGCGGGAGCGGATACGCAGTATTTT
TRBV11-3,TRBJ1-1,.,.,CASSFGGAEAFF,TGTGCCAGCAGCTTCGGGGGGGCTGAAGCTTTCTTT
TRBV2,TRBJ2-7,.,.,CASMPRGGTYEQYF,TGTGCCAGCATGCCGAGGGGAGGCACCTACGAGCAGTACTTC
TRBV6-6,TRBJ2-3,.,.,CASTQQGVRVTDTQYF,TGTGCCAGCACCCAACAGGGAGTAAGGGTCACAGATACGCAGTATTTT
TRBV11-2,TRBJ2-7,few,TRBD1,CASSWDRGSSYEQYF,TGTGCCAGCAGCTGGGACAGGGGCAGCTCCTACGAGCAGTACTTC
TRBV5-1,TRBJ1-1,.,.,CASTPSGDTEAFF,TGCGCCAGCACTCCTTCGGGAGACACTGAAGCTTTCTTT
TRBV19,TRBJ1-5,.,TRBD1,CASSGQPYSNQPQHF,TGTGCCAGTTCGGGACAGCCTTATAGCAATCAGCCCCAGCATTTT
TRBV29-1,TRBJ1-2,.,.,CSVPGHGYTF,TGCAGCGTTCCAGGGCATGGCTACACCTTC
TRBV12-5,TRBJ1-1,.,.,CASSSSDRTNTEAFF,TGTGCTAGTTCCTCTTCGGACAGAACGAACACTGAAGCTTTCTTT
TRBV10-2,TRBJ2-1,.,.,CASSEYSHNEQFF,TGCGCCAGCAGTGAGTACTCCCACAATGAGCAGTTCTTC
TRBV10-2,TRBJ2-7,once,.,CASSPAGGRPGQYF,TGCGCCAGCAGTCCCGCCGGGGGTAGACCAGGGCAGTACTTC
TRBV27,TRBJ2-7,.,TRBD2,CATGIAGSSYEQYF,TGTGCCACGGGGATAGCGGGTAGCTCCTACGAGCAGTACTTC
TRBV11-2,TRBJ2-1,.,.,CASSLSPRESNEQFF,TGTGCCAGCAGCTTATCTCCCCGGGAATCGAATGAGCAGTTCTTC
TRBV10-3,TRBJ1-6,.,.,CAISPSGEVLSPLHF,TGTGCCATCAGTCCGTCTGGCGAGGTTCTTTCACCCCTCCACTTT
TRBV5-4,TRBJ1-2,.,.,CAIQDGWGSYYGYTF,TGTGCCATCCAAGACGGGTGGGGCAGCTACTATGGCTACACCTTC
TRBV15,TRBJ2-1,.,TRBD1,CATSRDTLDRGNEQFF,TGTGCCACCAGCAGAGATACTCTGGACAGGGGAAATGAGCAGTTCTTC
TRBV7-3,TRBJ1-1,.,TRBD1,CASSSQGGAGTEAFF,TGTGCCAGCAGCTCTCAAGGGGGCGCGGGGACTGAAGCTTTCTTT
TRBV6-6,TRBJ2-1,.,.,CASSHNFGGFAYNEQFF,TGTGCCAGCAGTCACAATTTCGGAGGGTTCGCCTACAATGAGCAGTTCTTC
TRBV18,TRBJ2-6,.,.,CASSPKTGDSSGANVLTF,TGTGCCAGCTCACCAAAAACAGGAGACTCCTCTGGGGCCAACGTCCTGACTTTC
TRBV6-5,TRBJ2-7,once,.,CASSYETGRYEQYF,TGTGCCAGCAGTTACGAGACGGGGAGGTACGAGCAGTACTTC
TRBV3-1/TRBV3-2,TRBJ2-3,.,TRBD1,CASSQGTGNFDTQYF,TGTGCCAGCAGCCAAGGGACAGGGAATTTCGATACGCAGTATTTT
TRBV4-1,TRBJ2-7,.,.,CASSLLAGETYEQYF,TGCGCCAGCAGCCTACTGGCAGGGGAAACCTACGAGCAGTACTTC
TRBV11-2,TRBJ2-7,.,.,CASSVFTYEQYF,TGTGCCAGCAGTGTTTTCACCTACGAGCAGTACTTC
TRBV24-1,TRBJ2-3,.,.,CATSDILEPDTQYF,TGTGCCACCAGTGATATTCTAGAGCCAGATACGCAGTATTTT
TRBV5-1,TRBJ2-1,once,.,CASSLETDNHEQFF,TGCGCCAGCAGCTTGGAAACAGATAATCATGAGCAGTTCTTC
TRBV7-9,TRBJ1-4,.,.,CASSFPAGRTTNEKLFF,TGTGCCAGCAGCTTCCCGGCAGGCCGAACAACTAATGAAAAACTGTTTTTT
TRBV28,TRBJ2-1,.,TRBD2,CASSLSGGRSMSKFF,TGTGCCAGCAGTTTATCCGGCGGGAGGTCAATGAGCAAGTTCTTC
TRBV2,TRBJ1-1,.,TRBD1,CASTWTGGMNTEAFF,TGTGCCAGCACTTGGACAGGGGGCATGAACACTGAAGCTTTCTTT
TRBV2,TRBJ2-7,.,TRBD1,CASRTDRPSADEQYF,TGTGCCAGCAGGACGGACAGGCCCTCTGCGGACGAGCAGTACTTC
TRBV18,TRBJ1-1,.,.,CASSPRIVRNTEAFF,TGTGCCAGCTCACCGCGGATTGTAAGGAACACTGAAGCTTTCTTT
TRBV5-4,TRBJ2-2,.,.,CASSLSGNTGELFF,TGTGCCAGCAGCTTATCAGGGAACACCGGGGAGCTGTTTTTT
TRBV9,TRBJ2-2,.,TRBD2,CASSALAGQNTGELFF,TGTGCCAGCAGCGCGTTAGCGGGGCAGAACACCGGGGAGCTGTTTTTT
TRBV6-5,TRBJ1-5,.,TRBD1,CASSPTGGSNQPQHF,TGTGCCAGCAGCCCGACAGGGGGCAGCAATCAGCCCCAGCATTTT
TRBV19,TRBJ2-2,.,TRBD2,CASSITPGGYTGELFF,TGTGCCAGTAGTATTACCCCGGGGGGGTACACCGGGGAGCTGTTTTTT
TRBV5-6,TRBJ1-2,once,.,CASSFDSARNYGYTF,TGTGCCAGCAGCTTCGACAGCGCTCGAAACTATGGCTACACCTTC
TRBV6-5,TRBJ1-1,.,TRBD1,CASSYGATGVGAFF,TGTGCCAGCAGTTATGGAGCGACAGGGGTGGGCGCTTTCTTT
TRBV29-1,TRBJ2-1,.,TRBD2,CSGMTSGRNHEQFF,TGCAGCGGGATGACTAGCGGGAGGAATCATGAGCAGTTCTTC
TRBV5-6,TRBJ1-2,.,TRBD1,CASSFHRGYGYTF,TGTGCCAGCAGCTTTCACAGGGGGTATGGCTACACCTTC
TRBV7-9,TRBJ2-7,.,.,CASSPGSYYEQYF,TGTGCCAGCAGCCCCGGTTCGTACTACGAGCAGTACTTC
TRBV3-1/TRBV3-2,TRBJ2-1,.,TRBD2,CASGVRGGYEQFF,TGTGCCAGCGGTGTGCGGGGGGGCTATGAGCAGTTCTTC
TRBV9,TRBJ2-5,many,.,CASSVAIRETQYF,TGTGCCAGCAGCGTGGCAATACGAGAGACCCAGTACTTC
TRBV27,TRBJ2-7,.,TRBD1,CASSTRTGGTYEQYF,TGTGCCAGCAGTACCCGGACAGGGGGGACCTACGAGCAGTACTTC
TRBV2,TRBJ2-7,.,.,CASSEDSTYEQYF,TGTGCCAGCAGTGAAGACAGTACCTACGAGCAGTACTTC
TRBV13,TRBJ2-5,.,.,CASSSWGLQETQYF,TGTGCCAGCAGCTCCTGGGGGCTTCAAGAGACCCAGTACTTC